A selection of T cell receptor beta chains follows, all from one sample in a study of blood T cell repertoires in COVID-19. Measured with immunoSEQ multiplex PCR; TCRdb has only the in-frame clones, and not every one. Of 45,000 to 55,000 clones listed, 90% are singletons. Sequencing was done on a sample of peripheral blood. These receptors originate from a human donor in a cohort sampled during active COVID-19. Each CDR3 is given with its conserved first and last residue. The order of the fields is clone size, J gene, V gene, D gene, CDR3 length, CDR3 protein, CDR3 DNA. The D gene is left open where the match is weak. Some rows have no size entry. The others give once, few or many, or a class for an expanded clone.

>NA|TRBJ1-3|TRBV3-1/TRBV3-2|NA|14
CASSSARLGNTIYF
TGTGCCAGCAGCTCGGCCCGACTGGGAAACACCATATATTTT
>few|TRBJ1-5|TRBV7-9|TRBD1|14
CASSLTGGYQPQHF
TGTGCCAGCAGCTTGACAGGGGGCTATCAGCCCCAGCATTTT
>NA|TRBJ2-3|TRBV30|NA|15
CAWSMGGPGTDTQYF
TGTGCCTGGAGTATGGGAGGTCCGGGCACAGATACGCAGTATTTT
>NA|TRBJ2-2|TRBV29-1|NA|14
CSVVGQPGTGELFF
TGCAGCGTTGTGGGACAACCGGGGACCGGGGAGCTGTTTTTT
>NA|TRBJ2-1|TRBV20-1|NA|11
CSGEQGPEQFF
TGCAGTGGTGAACAGGGTCCTGAGCAGTTCTTC
>NA|TRBJ2-5|TRBV10-3|NA|14
CAIKTGGPQETQYF
TGTGCCATCAAGACTGGCGGGCCCCAAGAGACCCAGTACTTC
>once|TRBJ1-1|TRBV20-1|NA|11
CSAGGGTEAFF
TGCAGTGCGGGGGGAGGGACTGAAGCTTTCTTT
>NA|TRBJ1-2|TRBV9|NA|15
CASSLRGGEGYGYTF
TGTGCCAGCAGCCTCAGAGGCGGGGAAGGCTATGGCTACACCTTC
>NA|TRBJ1-5|TRBV19|NA|14
CASTEGPGNQPQHF
TGTGCCAGTACCGAGGGTCCAGGCAATCAGCCCCAGCATTTT
>NA|TRBJ2-7|TRBV30|TRBD2|20
CAWRGTLTGTSGSSMYEQYF
TGTGCCTGGAGAGGGACACTTACCGGGACTAGCGGGAGTTCGATGTACGAGCAGTACTTC
>NA|TRBJ2-3|TRBV7-6|TRBD2|15
CASSLATRGGLEQYF
TGTGCCAGCAGCTTAGCCACCCGAGGGGGACTAGAGCAGTATTTT
>NA|TRBJ2-6|TRBV5-4|NA|16
CASSLPTGAGANVLTF
TGTGCCAGCAGCCTACCTACGGGGGCTGGGGCCAACGTCCTGACTTTC
>few|TRBJ1-3|TRBV7-8|TRBD1|14
CASSNRGFGNTIYF
TGTGCCAGCAGCAACAGGGGATTCGGAAACACCATATATTTT
>NA|TRBJ1-1|TRBV28|TRBD1|19
CASTKRARNPGGMNTEAFF
TGTGCCAGCACCAAAAGGGCCCGAAACCCAGGGGGAATGAACACTGAAGCTTTCTTT
>NA|TRBJ1-5|TRBV19|NA|15
CASSIMSGQGQPQHF
TGTGCCAGTAGTATTATGTCAGGGCAGGGCCAGCCCCAGCATTTT
>NA|TRBJ1-1|TRBV18|TRBD1|14
CASSPPSGGAEAFF
TGTGCCAGCTCACCACCATCAGGGGGAGCCGAAGCTTTCTTT
>NA|TRBJ1-1|TRBV4-1|NA|15
CASSHRADPGPEAFF
TGCGCCAGCAGCCATCGCGCAGACCCGGGTCCTGAAGCTTTCTTT
>NA|TRBJ2-1|TRBV27|NA|15
CASSLEASDRDEQFF
TGTGCCAGCAGTTTAGAGGCTAGCGATCGCGATGAGCAGTTCTTC
>NA|TRBJ2-2|TRBV9|NA|18
CASSTGLQTRFHTGELFF
TGTGCCAGCAGCACCGGTTTACAGACTAGATTCCACACCGGGGAGCTGTTTTTT
>NA|TRBJ2-3|TRBV5-1|TRBD2|16
CASSLGGLAGPDTQYF
TGCGCCAGCAGCCTTGGGGGACTAGCGGGACCAGATACGCAGTATTTT
>NA|TRBJ2-6|TRBV28|TRBD1|17
CASSLGTGRSGANVLTF
TGTGCCAGCAGTTTAGGGACAGGACGGTCTGGGGCCAACGTCCTGACTTTC
>NA|TRBJ2-7|TRBV11-2|NA|17
CASSLTVDSQNSYEQYF
TGTGCCAGCAGCTTAACAGTAGACAGCCAGAACTCCTACGAGCAGTACTTC
>NA|TRBJ2-2|TRBV11-2|NA|12
CASGGWTGELFF
TGTGCCAGCGGGGGGTGGACCGGGGAGCTGTTTTTT
>NA|TRBJ2-3|TRBV29-1|TRBD2|15
CSVPQTSGTPDTQYF
TGCAGCGTCCCTCAGACTAGCGGGACCCCAGATACGCAGTATTTT
>NA|TRBJ2-1|TRBV21-1|NA|13
CASSSGGYNEQFF
TGTGCCAGCAGCTCCGGGGGTTACAATGAGCAGTTCTTC
>NA|TRBJ1-3|TRBV6-6|NA|14
CASSRPGAGNTIYF
TGTGCCAGCAGCCGCCCGGGGGCTGGAAACACCATATATTTT
>NA|TRBJ1-4|TRBV30|NA|13
CAWNTGLGEKLFF
TGTGCCTGGAATACAGGGTTGGGTGAAAAACTGTTTTTT
>NA|TRBJ2-5|TRBV18|TRBD1|15
CASSPPEGAQETQYF
TGTGCCAGCTCACCACCAGAGGGGGCTCAAGAGACCCAGTACTTC
>few|TRBJ1-6|TRBV5-8|NA|13
CASSFRGSSPLHF
TGTGCCAGCAGCTTCCGGGGGAGTTCACCCCTCCACTTT
>NA|TRBJ1-1|TRBV9|NA|15
CASSSTGRENTEAFF
TGTGCCAGCAGCTCTACGGGCAGGGAGAACACTGAAGCTTTCTTT
>NA|TRBJ1-1|TRBV4-1|NA|15
CASSQARTRNTEAFF
TGCGCCAGCAGCCAAGCCCGTACCAGGAACACTGAAGCTTTCTTT
>NA|TRBJ2-3|TRBV3-1/TRBV3-2|TRBD1|16
CASSQRDRGGRDTQYF
TGTGCCAGCAGCCAAAGGGACAGGGGGGGTAGAGATACGCAGTATTTT
>NA|TRBJ2-7|TRBV5-1|TRBD2|14
CASSLGGGIYEQYF
TGCGCCAGCAGCTTGGGCGGGGGAATCTACGAGCAGTACTTC
>NA|TRBJ2-7|TRBV6-5|NA|15
CASISSRTTAGEQYF
TGTGCCAGCATTTCTTCCCGGACTACAGCGGGCGAGCAGTACTTC
>NA|TRBJ1-5|TRBV5-5|TRBD1|14
CASSSGTANQPQHF
TGTGCCAGCAGCTCAGGGACAGCTAATCAGCCCCAGCATTTT